The present T cell receptor beta chain was sequenced within a study of blood T cells in healthy people across ages. Study-level results: Among long-lived donors, naive CD4+ cells were more numerous and diversity higher than in aged donors.

Every sample yielded at least 7 million isolated PBMCs. Using a J-beta primer mix together with a sample-barcoded 5' primer, a second PCR was run for roughly 7 to 12 cycles. Individual samples furnished no less than 2.5 million CDR3-containing paired-end reads apiece. TCRdb fed the 5' RACE reads into MiXCR, producing one record per CDR3 protein. The profile shows roughly 1.5 million distinct CDR3 sequences, around 40% of them singletons. Points on this clonotype: Its antigen is still unknown.

Germline CDR1 SQVTM, CDR2 ANQGSEA. Between the trimmed V and J ends, which lost 6 bases and 2 bases, there was a span of 19 bases. The CDR3 is made up of 15 amino acids. The chain combines TRBV29-1 with TRBJ2-5; no firm D call. Material: blood. The TCR originated in a woman between 18 and 29 years old in good health. CDR3 region: CSVVPPTAVQETQYF. In DNA, the CDR3 is TGCAGCGTCGTCCCCCCCACGGCGGTACAAGAGACCCAGTACTTC. The variable domain in full, with the rest retrieved from reference TRBV29-1 and TRBJ2-5, is SAVISQKPSRDICQRGTSLTIQCQVDSQVTMMFWYRQQPGQSLTLIATANQGSEATYESGFVIDKFPISRPNLTFSTLTVSNMSPEDSSIYLCSVVPPTAVQETQYFGPGTRLLVL.